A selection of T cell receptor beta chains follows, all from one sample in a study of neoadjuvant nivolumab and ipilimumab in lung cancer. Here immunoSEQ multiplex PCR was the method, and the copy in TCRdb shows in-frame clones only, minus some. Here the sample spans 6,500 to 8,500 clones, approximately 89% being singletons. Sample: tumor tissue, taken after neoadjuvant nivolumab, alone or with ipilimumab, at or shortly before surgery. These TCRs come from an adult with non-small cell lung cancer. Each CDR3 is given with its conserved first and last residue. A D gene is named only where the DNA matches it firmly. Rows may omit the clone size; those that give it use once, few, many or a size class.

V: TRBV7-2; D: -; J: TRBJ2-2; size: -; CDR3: CASSFLYTGELFF; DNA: TGTGCCAGCAGCTTCCTTTACACCGGGGAGCTGTTTTTT
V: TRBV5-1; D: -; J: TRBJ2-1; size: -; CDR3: CASSLARGSNEQFF; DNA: TGCGCCAGCAGCTTGGCCAGGGGTAGCAATGAGCAGTTCTTC
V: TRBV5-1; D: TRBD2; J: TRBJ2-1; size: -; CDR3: CASSSGTSDYNEQFF; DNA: TGCGCCAGCAGCTCCGGGACTAGCGACTACAATGAGCAGTTCTTC
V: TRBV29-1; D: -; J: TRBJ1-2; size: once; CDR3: CSAEYGYTF; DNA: TGCAGCGCGGAATATGGCTACACCTTC
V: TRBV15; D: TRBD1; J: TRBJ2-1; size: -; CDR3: CATSSLGDRGRYNEQFF; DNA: TGTGCCACCAGCAGCCTAGGAGACAGGGGTCGTTACAATGAGCAGTTCTTC
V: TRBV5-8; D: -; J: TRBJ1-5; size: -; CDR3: CASSLIHLGGNQPQHF; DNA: TGTGCCAGCAGCTTGATCCATTTGGGGGGCAATCAGCCCCAGCATTTT
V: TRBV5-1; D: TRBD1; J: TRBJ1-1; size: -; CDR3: CASRGQGNTEAFF; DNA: TGCGCCAGCAGGGGACAGGGGAACACTGAAGCTTTCTTT
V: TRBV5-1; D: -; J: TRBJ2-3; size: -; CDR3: CASSSTGLLGTDTQYF; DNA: TGCGCCAGCAGCTCTACAGGATTGTTGGGGACAGATACGCAGTATTTT
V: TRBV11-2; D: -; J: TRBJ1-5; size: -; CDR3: CASSPQGYGNQPQHF; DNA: TGTGCCAGCAGCCCCCAGGGGTATGGGAATCAGCCCCAGCATTTT
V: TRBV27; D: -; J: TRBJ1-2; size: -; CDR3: CASSWTDLVYGYTF; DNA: TGTGCCAGCAGCTGGACGGACCTGGTGTACGGCTACACCTTC
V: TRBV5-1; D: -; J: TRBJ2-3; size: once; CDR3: CASSPGVVQDTQYF; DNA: TGCGCCAGCAGCCCCGGGGTAGTACAAGATACGCAGTATTTT
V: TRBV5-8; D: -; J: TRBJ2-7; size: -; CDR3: CASSPAGYEQYF; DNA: TGTGCCAGCAGCCCCGCGGGGTACGAGCAGTACTTC
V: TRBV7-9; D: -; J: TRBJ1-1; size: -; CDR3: CASSLGTGTMNTEAFF; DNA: TGTGCCAGCAGCTTGGGGACTGGAACCATGAACACTGAAGCTTTCTTT
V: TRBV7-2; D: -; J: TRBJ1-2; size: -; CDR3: CASSLGTGNGYTF; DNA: TGTGCCAGCAGCTTAGGAACAGGGAATGGCTACACCTTC
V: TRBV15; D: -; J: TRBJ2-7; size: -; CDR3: CATSRARSGGAFYEQYF; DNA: TGTGCCACCAGCAGAGCCAGATCTGGGGGCGCTTTCTACGAGCAGTACTTC
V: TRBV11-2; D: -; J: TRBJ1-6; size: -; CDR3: CASTSLGGSNSPLHF; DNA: TGTGCCAGCACCTCGCTTGGGGGCTCTAATTCACCCCTCCACTTT
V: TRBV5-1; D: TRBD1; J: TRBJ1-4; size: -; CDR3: CASGPRDRAEKLFF; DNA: TGCGCCAGCGGCCCCCGGGACAGGGCCGAAAAACTGTTTTTT
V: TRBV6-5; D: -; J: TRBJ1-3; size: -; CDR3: CASSYSPRQDGNTIYF; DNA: TGTGCCAGCAGTTACTCTCCACGCCAGGATGGAAACACCATATATTTT
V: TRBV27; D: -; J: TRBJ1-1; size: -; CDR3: CASSFFLNTEAFF; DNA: TGTGCCAGCAGTTTCTTTCTTAACACTGAAGCTTTCTTT
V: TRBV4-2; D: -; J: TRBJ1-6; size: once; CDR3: CASSQDTRGSPLHF; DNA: TGTGCCAGCAGCCAAGATACAAGGGGTTCACCCCTCCACTTT
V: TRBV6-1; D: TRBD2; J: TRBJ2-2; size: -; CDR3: CASSVRAGGPGTGELFF; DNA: TGTGCCAGCAGTGTCCGAGCGGGGGGGCCGGGCACCGGGGAGCTGTTTTTT
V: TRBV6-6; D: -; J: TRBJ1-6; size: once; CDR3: CASSSETEWDSPLHF; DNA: TGTGCCAGCAGTTCCGAGACGGAGTGGGATTCACCCCTCCACTTT
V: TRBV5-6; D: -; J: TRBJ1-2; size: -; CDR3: CASSLDVGYTF; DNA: TGTGCCAGCAGCTTGGATGTTGGCTACACCTTC
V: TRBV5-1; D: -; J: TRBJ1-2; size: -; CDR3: CASSQGPGGNYGYTF; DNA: TGCGCCAGCAGCCAAGGTCCGGGGGGTAACTATGGCTACACCTTC
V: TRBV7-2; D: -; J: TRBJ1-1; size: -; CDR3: CASSFQTGSAEAFF; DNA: TGTGCCAGCAGCTTCCAAACAGGGTCGGCTGAAGCTTTCTTT
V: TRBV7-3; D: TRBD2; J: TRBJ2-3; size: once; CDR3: CASSLSGLAGITDTQYF; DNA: TGTGCCAGCAGCTTATCAGGACTAGCGGGGATCACAGATACGCAGTATTTT
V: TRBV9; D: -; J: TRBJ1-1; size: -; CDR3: CASSAQSNTEAFF; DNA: TGTGCCAGCAGCGCCCAATCGAACACTGAAGCTTTCTTT
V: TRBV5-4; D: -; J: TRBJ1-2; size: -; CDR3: CASSLTGGGHLYGYTF; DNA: TGTGCCAGCAGCTTAACAGGTGGAGGGCACCTCTATGGCTACACCTTC
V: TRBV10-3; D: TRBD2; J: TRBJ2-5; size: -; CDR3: CAISDRGGAVETQYF; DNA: TGTGCCATCAGTGACCGGGGGGGGGCCGTGGAGACCCAGTACTTC
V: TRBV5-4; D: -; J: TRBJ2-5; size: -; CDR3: CASSPPPGRLETQYF; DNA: TGTGCCAGCAGCCCTCCCCCTGGACGACTAGAGACCCAGTACTTC
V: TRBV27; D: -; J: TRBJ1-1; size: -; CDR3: CATFSQGHRAFF; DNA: TGTGCCACTTTCTCTCAGGGACATAGGGCTTTCTTT
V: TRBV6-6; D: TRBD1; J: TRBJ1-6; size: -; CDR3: CASSENRGSYSPLHF; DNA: TGTGCCAGCAGTGAGAACAGGGGATCTTATTCACCCCTCCACTTT
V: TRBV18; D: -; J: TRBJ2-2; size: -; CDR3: CASSPPSTNTGELFF; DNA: TGTGCCAGCTCACCACCGAGCACGAACACCGGGGAGCTGTTTTTT
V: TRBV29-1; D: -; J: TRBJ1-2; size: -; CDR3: CSVEEPDTRGYTF; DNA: TGCAGCGTTGAAGAGCCGGACACCAGAGGCTACACCTTC
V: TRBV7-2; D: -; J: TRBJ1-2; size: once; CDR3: CASSFPGGAYGYTF; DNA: TGTGCCAGCAGCTTCCCCGGGGGCGCGTATGGCTACACCTTC
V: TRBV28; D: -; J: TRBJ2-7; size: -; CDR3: CASSPSQEGEQYF; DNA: TGTGCCAGCAGTCCAAGTCAGGAGGGCGAGCAGTACTTC
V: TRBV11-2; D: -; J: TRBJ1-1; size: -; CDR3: CASSRGINTEAFF; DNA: TGTGCCAGCAGCAGGGGAATCAACACTGAAGCTTTCTTT
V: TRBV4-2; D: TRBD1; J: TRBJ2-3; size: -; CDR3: CASSQDGSGTGLDTQYF; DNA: TGTGCCAGCAGCCAAGATGGTTCCGGGACAGGGTTAGATACGCAGTATTTT
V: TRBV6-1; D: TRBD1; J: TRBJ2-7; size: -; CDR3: CASTEDRVYEQYF; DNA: TGTGCCAGCACCGAGGACAGGGTTTACGAGCAGTACTTC
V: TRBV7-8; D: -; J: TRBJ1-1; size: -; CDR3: CASRAQGASEAFF; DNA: TGTGCCAGCAGGGCACAGGGAGCGTCTGAAGCTTTCTTT
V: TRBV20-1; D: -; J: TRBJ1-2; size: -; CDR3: CSARSRTGYTF; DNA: TGCAGTGCTAGATCCAGGACTGGCTACACCTTC
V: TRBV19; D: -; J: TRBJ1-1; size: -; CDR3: CASSINLNTEAFF; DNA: TGTGCCAGTAGTATTAATTTGAACACTGAAGCTTTCTTT
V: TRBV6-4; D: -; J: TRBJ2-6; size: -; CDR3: CASSEEDNSGANVLTF; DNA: TGTGCCAGCAGTGAAGAGGATAACTCTGGGGCCAACGTCCTGACTTTC
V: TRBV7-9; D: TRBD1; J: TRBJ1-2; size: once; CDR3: CASSRSGTENYGYTF; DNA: TGTGCCAGCAGCCGGTCCGGGACAGAGAACTATGGCTACACCTTC
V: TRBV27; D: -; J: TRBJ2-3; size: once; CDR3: CASSRGRKGHHFTDTQYF; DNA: TGTGCCAGCAGTAGAGGACGGAAGGGACACCATTTTACAGATACGCAGTATTTT
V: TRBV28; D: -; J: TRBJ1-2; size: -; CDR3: CASSLWAEPYGYTF; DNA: TGTGCCAGCAGTTTATGGGCCGAACCCTATGGCTACACCTTC
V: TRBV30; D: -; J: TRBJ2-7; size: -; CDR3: CAWNRRGYEQYF; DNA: TGTGCCTGGAACCGACGAGGCTACGAGCAGTACTTC
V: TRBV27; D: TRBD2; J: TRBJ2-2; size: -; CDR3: CASKSGGINTGELFF; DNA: TGTGCCAGCAAAAGCGGGGGGATAAACACCGGGGAGCTGTTTTTT
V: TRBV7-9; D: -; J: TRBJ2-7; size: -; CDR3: CASSTASSYVYEQYF; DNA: TGTGCCAGCAGCACGGCTTCTTCTTACGTCTACGAGCAGTACTTC
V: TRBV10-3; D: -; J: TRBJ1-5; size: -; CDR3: CAISDPYQPQHF; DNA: TGTGCCATCAGTGACCCTTATCAGCCCCAGCATTTT
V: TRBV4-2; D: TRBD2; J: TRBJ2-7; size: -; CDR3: CASSQGLAREQYF; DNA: TGTGCCAGCAGCCAAGGACTAGCTCGCGAGCAGTACTTC
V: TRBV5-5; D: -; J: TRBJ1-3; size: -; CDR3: CASSLVPHSERSTIYF; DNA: TGTGCCAGCAGCTTGGTTCCCCACTCAGAGAGAAGCACCATATATTTT
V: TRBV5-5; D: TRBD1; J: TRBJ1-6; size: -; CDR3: CASSLWGTAPSPLHF; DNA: TGTGCCAGCAGCTTGTGGGGGACAGCCCCATCGCCCCTCCACTTT
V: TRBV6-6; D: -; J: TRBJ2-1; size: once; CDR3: CASSRDSDNEQFF; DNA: TGTGCCAGCAGTCGGGACTCGGACAATGAGCAGTTCTTC
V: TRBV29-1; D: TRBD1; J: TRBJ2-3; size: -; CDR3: CSVGTGTDTQYF; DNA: TGCAGCGTTGGGACAGGGACAGATACGCAGTATTTT
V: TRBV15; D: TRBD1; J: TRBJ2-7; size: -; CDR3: CATSRDFADRGSYEQYF; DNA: TGTGCCACCAGCAGAGATTTCGCAGACAGGGGGAGCTACGAGCAGTACTTC
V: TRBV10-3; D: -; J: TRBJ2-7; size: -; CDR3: CAISEPDSEQYF; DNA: TGTGCCATCAGTGAGCCGGACAGCGAGCAGTACTTC